This T cell receptor beta chain appears in the sequencing data of a study of technical replicates of blood from a few donors. CDR1 is ENHRY, CDR2 SYGVKD, per germline. This CDR3 contains 13 residues. V was pared by 5 bases and J by 4 bases, with 11 bases between. Produced via immunoSEQ multiplex PCR; TCRdb's table is partial and in-frame only. The sample lists about 88,000 clones, just under 95% occurring once. This receptor was identified in a human donor in good health. The sample consisted of T cells isolated from PBMCs. The chain recombines TRBV10-3 with TRBJ1-2, with TRBD1 as a possible D gene (6 bases). The CDR3 sequence: CAISPQGPYGYTF. CDR3 sequence (DNA): TGTGCCATCAGTCCACAGGGTCCCTATGGCTACACCTTC.